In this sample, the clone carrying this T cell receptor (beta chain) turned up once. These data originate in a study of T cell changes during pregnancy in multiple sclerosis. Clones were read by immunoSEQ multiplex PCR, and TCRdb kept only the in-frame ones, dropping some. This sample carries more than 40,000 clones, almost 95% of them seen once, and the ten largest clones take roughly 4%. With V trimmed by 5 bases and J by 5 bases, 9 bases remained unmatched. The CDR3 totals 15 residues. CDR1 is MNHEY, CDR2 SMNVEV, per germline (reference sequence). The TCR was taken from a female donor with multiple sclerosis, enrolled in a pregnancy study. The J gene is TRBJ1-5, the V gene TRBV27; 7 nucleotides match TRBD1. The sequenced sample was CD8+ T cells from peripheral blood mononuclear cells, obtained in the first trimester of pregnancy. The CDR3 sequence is CASSGGTASHQPQHF. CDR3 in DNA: TGTGCCAGCAGTGGCGGGACAGCAAGTCATCAGCCCCAGCATTTT.